This T cell receptor beta chain was retrieved from a study of low-dose radiotherapy and immunotherapy resistance in tumors (dated by TCRdb to between 2021 and 2024). Broadly, across the study: Patients in Cohort 1 were given 0.5 Gy per fraction every 2 weeks, and the prescribed total PTV dose was 6.5 Gy. In Cohort 2, 1 Gy per fraction was delivered every two weeks, for a total of 13 Gy over 26 weeks. Patients were given nivolumab as a 240 mg flat dose every two weeks and ipilimumab at 1 mg/kg every six weeks, with both drugs delivered intravenously. Cyclophosphamide 200 mg/m2 was administered intravenously every two weeks, one day before each radiation and immunotherapy administration. Aspirin 300 mg was taken orally once daily by patients for four cycles, starting on cycle 1 day 1. Trial participants were not randomized into treatment groups. Eight patients were included in the translational analysis, namely three from the first dose cohort plus the first five from the second dose cohort.

Sequencing took place on an Illumina HiSeq 2500. Superscript III and a set of TRAV- and TRBV-specific primers were used to synthesize first-strand cDNA, so that both TCRalpha and TCRbeta chains were covered. TCRs were amplified with Phusion for around 18 PCR cycles, with a constant-region primer paired with the adapter attached to the V primers. Isolated mRNA was amplified with the MessageAmp II aRNA Amplification Kit, using a roughly 15-hour in vitro transcription at 37°C. The Dynabeads mRNA DIRECT Purification Kit was used to isolate mRNA for TCR sequencing. Indexed Illumina adapters were added in a second Phusion PCR of 25 to 30 cycles, and the PCR products were purified with AMPure XP beads. The authors' pipeline ran thus. Using custom Perl scripts, TCR sequences encoding the same protein were pooled, out-of-frame sequences were removed, and the abundance of each clonotype was computed. TCR sequences supported by only a single read were excluded from analysis. Repertoire metrics included Shannon entropy, Gini index, clonality, richness, and frequency of TCRs shared between repertoires. The raw public reads went through TCRdb reprocessing: fastp at Q25, MiXCR clone calling, in-frame beta chains kept. Each entry is one CDR3 protein sequence, shown with its most common DNA and genes. The V and J calls shown here were made by TCRdb, not taken from the authors' results. The table for this sample lists 100,000 or so distinct CDR3 sequences; roughly 20% of them were counted only once. Jointly, the top ten make up over 4% of the sample.

From the cysteine up to the phenylalanine, the CDR3 has a length of 14 residues. The only DNA kept is the CDR3, 42 bases in frame from the first base. Via the germline V gene, CDR1 is SGHAT and CDR2 FQNNGV. At the junction V is shortened by 4 bases and J by 2 bases, with 12 bases in between. The time point label of this sample denotes: after trial treatment. Interpreted using the paper, the treatment or condition label stands for: LDRT plus nivolumab, ipilimumab, low-dose cyclophosphamide and aspirin (RACIN trial). The donors came from RACIN, which was a single-arm phase I dose-escalation trial that paired nivolumab and ipilimumab with aspirin, low-dose cyclophosphamide and low-dose radiotherapy. Patients with advanced, TIL-negative solid tumors were considered eligible. This clonotype was seen ten or more times. Its antigen is still unknown. There are no base qualities to consult, and no much larger clone falls within one base.

This TCR came from a male donor with prostate cancer. Material: PBMCs, obtained after low-dose radiotherapy plus immunotherapy. The chain links TRBV11-2 with TRBJ2-7; the best D guess is TRBD1, with 5 bases matching. Read as DNA, the sequence is TGTGCCAGCAGCTCTCATCGACAGACCTACGAGCAGTACTTC. Translated, it gives CASSSHRQTYEQYF. Where the CDR3 stops, the reference TRBV11-2 and TRBJ2-7 genes take over; the full variable domain is EAGVAQSPRYKIIEKRQSVAFWCNPISGHATLYWYQQILGQGPKLLIQFQNNGVVDDSQLPKDRFSAERLKGVDSTLKIQPAKLEDSAVYLCASSSHRQTYEQYFGPGTRLTVT.